The text below deals with one T cell receptor beta chain. Its antigen is unidentified. Donors comprised healthy HIV-negative adults lacking recent acute infections or vaccinations. Only in-frame clones appear in the TCRdb table, and some are missing; sequencing was by immunoSEQ multiplex PCR. The sample includes approximately 530,000 clones, around 96% of them seen just once. The V end lost 6 bases, the J end lost 6 bases, and 22 bases lay between the germline ends. This CDR3 comprises 16 residues. CDR1 is SGHDT, CDR2 YYEEEE, per germline. This specimen comes from a study of shared clonotypes between healthy human individuals. In the study overall: Samples came from two female and a few male donors aged 18 to 49. Study results and caveats: In the sorted subsets, rarefaction showed sequencing was incomplete despite large depth.

The clonotype originates from a woman aged 25 to 39 in good health. The sequenced sample was naive CD4+ T cells sorted from blood. As to subset: CD45RA+ positively selected. V is TRBV5-6 and J is TRBJ2-1, with D tentatively TRBD2 (5 bases). The CDR3 loop is CASKRRVLLRPNEQFF. The CDR3 DNA is TGTGCCAGCAAGAGGCGGGTTCTACTCAGGCCCAATGAGCAGTTCTTC.